Presented here are 22 T cell receptor beta chains from one specimen sequenced in a study of molecular identifiers for immune sequencing clone quantification. A single record per CDR3 protein comes from TCRdb applying MiXCR to the PCR reads. This sample has about half a million distinct CDR3 sequences; about a fifth occur once, and the top ten carry 0.84%. The source material was naive CD8+ T cells from blood, with Jurkat cell RNA spiked in. As to subset: FACS-sorted CD8+CD4-CCR7+CD45RA+ naive T cells. The receptor source for this set is a human donor in good health. Some libraries in this study had Jurkat cell RNA spiked in.

This clonotype was picked up many times. V is TRBV5-1 and J is TRBJ2-3, with TRBD1 identical over 8 bases. The CDR3 has 15 residues. Germline V gene lookup returns CDR1 SGHRS and CDR2 YFSETQ. V lost 0 bases and J lost 6; bases outside the gene matches: 6. The CDR3 here is CASSLGQGIFDTQYF. CDR3 DNA sequence: TGCGCCAGCAGCTTGGGACAGGGGATTTTCGATACGCAGTATTTT.

This clonotype was detected a few times. This sequence joins TRBV12-3 or TRBV12-4 and TRBJ2-5; 11 nucleotides agree with TRBD1. V was pared by 6 bases and J by 5 bases, with 5 bases of the junction left unmatched. This CDR3 has 14 residues. The CDR3, as DNA: TGTGCCAGCAGCAAGGACAGGGGGCATGAGACCCAGTACTTC. It is translated as CASSKDRGHETQYF.

On this clonotype itself: A read error may be the cause here, since a much bigger clone is one base away. Because it lacks the conserved phenylalanine or tryptophan at the end, this CDR3 is likely a read error. The chain uses TRBV25-1 and TRBJ2-7; D is unresolved. This CDR3 comprises 13 residues. CDR1 and CDR2 (germline): MGHDK, SYGVNS. With 7 bases removed from V and 2 bases from J, the gap between germline ends came to 12 bases. The DNA for the CDR3 is TGTGCCAGCACCCCCCGAGAGACCTACGAGCAGTACCTC. This translates into CASTPRETYEQYL.

CDR3 loop: CASSYSSGEFTDTQYF. The CDR3 bases are TGTGCCAGCAGTTACTCTAGCGGGGAGTTCACAGATACGCAGTATTTT. The chain links TRBV6-5 to TRBJ2-3; TRBD2 aligns across 8 bases. This CDR3 comprises 16 residues. Germline values: CDR1 MNHEY, CDR2 SVGAGI. Trimming at V came to 0 bases and at J to 2 bases, leaving 4 bases not matched to a gene.

This clonotype was seen repeatedly, ten times or more. The chain combines TRBV19 with TRBJ2-3; tentatively, D is TRBD1 (6 bases). Germline lookup yields CDR1 LNHDA and CDR2 SQIVND (reference sequence). The CDR3 has 13 residues. V was cut by 7 bases and J by 2 bases, with 10 bases left in between. The CDR3 reads CASIGQNTDTQYF. The CDR3 nucleotides read TGTGCCAGTATAGGACAGAACACAGATACGCAGTATTTT.

This clonotype was counted ten times or more. The chain employs TRBV7-9 and TRBJ2-5; the D call may be TRBD1 or TRBD2 (5 bases each). The CDR3 runs 13 residues. Germline V gene data show CDR1 as SEHNR and CDR2 as FQNEAQ (reference sequence). V shed 7 bases and J shed 3 bases, with 12 bases lying between them. CDR3 amino acids: CASNQVGEETQYF. CDR3 in DNA: TGTGCCAGCAATCAGGTGGGGGAAGAGACCCAGTACTTC.

V and J are TRBV9 and TRBJ2-3; D uncertain. Trimming pared 2 bases from V and 4 bases from J, leaving 11 bases between. The CDR3 contains 14 residues. CDR1 is SGDLS, CDR2 YYNGEE, per germline. The CDR3 region has the DNA TGTGCCAGCAGCGTCTTCGGTTCCGCAGATACGCAGTATTTT. Translation gives CASSVFGSADTQYF.

Details on this clonotype: A single base separates this from a much larger clone, so it may be a read error. V is TRBV20-1 and J is TRBJ2-3, with 14 positions matching TRBD2. Germline-derived CDR1 and CDR2 are DFQATT and SNEGSKA (reference sequence). The ends lost 4 bases at V and 8 bases at J; junction bases unmatched: 14. The CDR3 is 17 residues long. DNA for the CDR3: TGCAGTGCTAAGTACTCCGGGACTAGCGGGAGCTCAGGTACGCAGTATTTT. Amino acid sequence: CSAKYSGTSGSSGTQYF.

The chain is built from TRBV27 and TRBJ2-7; maybe TRBD2 (5 bases). The germline gives CDR1 MNHEY, CDR2 SMNVEV (reference sequence). V dropped 8 bases and J dropped 3 bases, with 11 bases sitting between them. CDR3 size: 12 residues. The DNA of the CDR3 is TGTGCCAGCCGTTCACGGGGCTACGAGCAGTACTTC. Amino acids: CASRSRGYEQYF.

This clonotype came up many times. The CDR3 nucleotides are TGTGCCAGCAGCGGACGGATGAACACTGAAGCTTTCTTT. This codes for CASSGRMNTEAFF. The rearrangement uses TRBV28 and TRBJ1-1; no definite D call. The CDR3 is 13 residues long. Deletions cut 6 bases from V and 0 bases from J, with 8 bases between. Germline V gives CDR1 MDHEN, CDR2 SYDVKM.

This clonotype has more than one count but fewer than ten. The CDR3 nucleotides read TGCGCCAGCAGCCAAGGAGTAGCGAACACCGGGGAGCTGTTTTTT. Translating gives CASSQGVANTGELFF. The chain employs TRBV4-3 and TRBJ2-2, with unresolved D. The V gene lost 1 base and the J gene lost 0 bases, with 6 bases spanning the gap. CDR1 is LGHNA and CDR2 is YSLEER in the germline V gene. The length of the CDR3 is 15 residues.

The V and J genes are TRBV28 and TRBJ2-3; 8 nucleotides line up with TRBD2. Germline loops: CDR1 MDHEN, CDR2 SYDVKM. Germline trimming cut 6 bases from V and 0 bases from J; bases unmatched to any gene: 20. The CDR3 is made up of 20 amino acids. Here the CDR3 DNA reads TGTGCCAGCAGCTCGGAGGTACTAGCGGTCCCTCGGGGTAGCACAGATACGCAGTATTTT. This encodes CASSSEVLAVPRGSTDTQYF.

This clonotype came up many times. The CDR3: CSVEREGSSYEQYF. The CDR3 DNA follows: TGCAGCGTTGAGCGGGAGGGTAGCTCCTACGAGCAGTACTTC. The chain uses TRBV29-1 and TRBJ2-7; TRBD2 agrees at 9 bases. V was clipped by 3 bases and J by 0 bases; unmatched bases: 3. The CDR3 runs 14 residues. Germline lookup yields CDR1 SQVTM and CDR2 ANQGSEA.

With regard to this clonotype: A read error may explain this, as a much larger clone is one base away. Since no conserved phenylalanine or tryptophan closes the CDR3, a read error is the likely cause. The chain has TRBV19 and TRBJ1-1, with D possibly matching TRBD1 (5 bases). The CDR3 loop spans 11 amino acids. Germline assignment: CDR1 LNHDA and CDR2 SQIVND (reference sequence). V was trimmed by 5 bases and J by 11 bases, leaving 12 bases between them. CDR3 loop: CASSSRGEAFS. Here the CDR3 DNA reads TGTGCCAGTAGTTCTAGGGGAGAGGCTTTCTCT.

The J gene is TRBJ1-4, the V gene TRBV28; no reliable D call. Germline lookup yields CDR1 MDHEN and CDR2 SYDVKM. The germline V and J ends were trimmed by 5 bases and 5 bases, with 15 bases remaining between them. CDR3 length equals 15 residues. The CDR3 region has the DNA TGTGCCAGCAGTCCATCAGTATCCATGAATGAAAAACTGTTTTTT. Its protein is CASSPSVSMNEKLFF.

V is TRBV6-2 or TRBV6-3 and J is TRBJ2-7; no reliable D call. This CDR3 contains 12 residues. The germline CDR1 and CDR2 sequences are MNHEY and SVGEGT. Trimming left V 5 bases short and J 5 bases short, with 10 bases between. The CDR3 coding sequence is TGTGCCAGCAGTGGATTATCCCACGAGCAGTACTTC. This codes for CASSGLSHEQYF.

For the CDR3, the DNA is TGTGCCAGCACGAGCTGGGTTTCCTACGAGCAGTACTTC. This sequence encodes CASTSWVSYEQYF. The V and J genes are TRBV6-6 and TRBJ2-7; D is uncertain. The CDR3 runs to 13 residues. Trimming shortened V by 7 bases and J by 1 base, and 11 bases separated the two germline ends. Germline CDR1 is MNHNY and CDR2 is SVGAGI (reference sequence).

V usage is TRBV7-8 and J usage is TRBJ1-5, with D hard to call. Germline CDR1 reads SGHVS; CDR2 reads FQNEAQ. Trimming removed 4 bases at V and 6 bases at J, with 13 bases between. The CDR3 is 14 amino acids. The CDR3 coding sequence is TGTGCCAGCAGCTCCGGAGCGAGCCCTCAGCCCCAGCATTTT. Translation gives CASSSGASPQPQHF.

This clonotype came up many times. This rearrangement joins TRBV5-1 to TRBJ1-1; no clear D. Per germline, CDR1 SGHRS and CDR2 YFSETQ. CDR3 length: 14 amino acids. V was clipped by 4 bases and J by 2 bases, with 12 bases between them. CDR3 in amino acids: CASSLTWGNTEAFF. The CDR3 coding sequence is TGCGCCAGCAGCCTTACGTGGGGTAACACTGAAGCTTTCTTT.

This clonotype was seen repeatedly, ten times or more. The chain is built from TRBV2 and TRBJ1-2, with unresolved D. Germline V gene data show CDR1 as SNHLY and CDR2 as FYNNEI. Trimming shortened V by 0 bases and J by 2 bases, and 7 bases separated the two germline ends. The CDR3 is 14 residues long. The CDR3 reads CASSEAKDNYGYTF. DNA for the CDR3: TGTGCCAGCAGTGAAGCTAAGGACAACTATGGCTACACCTTC.

V is TRBV4-1 and J is TRBJ2-3; D not certain. Trimming pared 6 bases from V and 0 bases from J, leaving 13 bases between. Germline V gene sequence: CDR1 MGHRA, CDR2 YSYEKL. The CDR3 is made up of 15 amino acids. The DNA of the CDR3 is TGCGCCAGCAGACCCAGAAGTAATAGCACAGATACGCAGTATTTT. Residues: CASRPRSNSTDTQYF.

This clonotype appeared many times. The genes are TRBV12-3 or TRBV12-4 and TRBJ2-3; 9 bases agree with TRBD2. J gave up 6 bases and V 3 bases, and 13 bases lay outside the gene matches. The CDR3 sequence is 17 residues long. The CDR3 sequence is CASSFTPSGLALDTQYF. In DNA, the CDR3 is TGTGCCAGCAGTTTCACCCCGTCGGGACTAGCACTCGATACGCAGTATTTT.